One and the same sample provided the 29 T cell receptor beta chains below, sequenced in a study of cytomegalovirus exposure and HLA in healthy donors. Primers: 60 Vbeta forward and 13 Jbeta reverse. Data came from immunoSEQ multiplex PCR; TCRdb stores just in-frame clones and leaves some out. The data show about 130,000 clones, with over 75% seen just once and around 1.2% held by the top ten. The sequenced sample consisted of PBMCs. The receptors originated from a man aged 50 or older in good health and CMV-seronegative.

The chain uses TRBV7-9 and TRBJ2-7; 7 positions match TRBD1. The CDR3 covers 14 residues. V shed 0 bases, J shed 1 base, and the junction held 0 bases outside the gene matches. Germline values: CDR1 SEHNR, CDR2 FQNEAQ (reference sequence). Here the CDR3 reads CASSLARGSYEQYF. As DNA, the CDR3 is TGTGCCAGCAGCTTAGCCAGGGGGTCCTACGAGCAGTACTTC.

V is TRBV27 and J is TRBJ1-2; 9 nucleotides align to TRBD1. This CDR3 spans 13 amino acids. Germline-derived CDR1 and CDR2 are MNHEY and SMNVEV (reference sequence). Trimming at V came to 5 bases and at J to 4 bases, leaving 2 bases not matched to a gene. The DNA for the CDR3 is TGTGCCAGCAGTCTGGGACAGGGCTATGGCTACACCTTC. Protein sequence: CASSLGQGYGYTF.

The V call is TRBV6-1, the J call TRBJ1-1; D remains ambiguous. The CDR3 runs 14 residues. Germline V gene lookup returns CDR1 MNHNS and CDR2 SASEGT. Trimming took off 3 bases at V and 0 bases at J, with 8 bases between the two ends. This chain's CDR3 is CASSDQVLNTEAFF. CDR3 nucleotides: TGTGCCAGCAGTGACCAGGTCCTGAACACTGAAGCTTTCTTT.

V and J are TRBV7-9 and TRBJ1-2; 9 bases align to TRBD1. CDR1 and CDR2 (germline): SEHNR, FQNEAQ (reference sequence). The junction had 6 bases not matched to a gene; V was cut back by 2 bases and J by 5 bases. This CDR3 region has 15 residues. The CDR3 bases are TGTGCCAGCAGCTTATCCGGGACAGGGCAGTATGGCTACACCTTC. Translated, it gives CASSLSGTGQYGYTF.

V usage is TRBV19 and J usage is TRBJ1-5; 12 nucleotides line up with TRBD1. This CDR3 has 17 residues. Unmatched junction bases numbered 11, after V lost 7 bases and J lost 4 bases. Per germline, CDR1 LNHDA and CDR2 SQIVND (reference sequence). CDR3 loop: CASMIFGTGGRNQPQHF. The DNA of the CDR3 is TGTGCCAGTATGATCTTTGGGACAGGGGGCAGGAATCAGCCCCAGCATTTT.

This clone was counted between two and nine times. The chain has TRBV2 and TRBJ2-5; no clear D gene. V dropped 3 bases and J dropped 2 bases, with 7 bases sitting between them. Germline lookup yields CDR1 SNHLY and CDR2 FYNNEI. The CDR3 is made up of 13 amino acids. The CDR3 nucleotides read TGTGCCAGCAGTGATGGCAGACAAGAGACCCAGTACTTC. Protein product: CASSDGRQETQYF. The variable domain in full, completed from reference TRBV2 and TRBJ2-5, reads EPEVTQTPSHQVTQMGQEVILRCVPISNHLYFYWYRQILGQKVEFLVSFYNNEISEKSEIFDDQFSVERPDGSNFTLKIRSTKLEDSAMYFCASSDGRQETQYFGPGTRLLVL.

The chain couples TRBV28 to TRBJ1-5, with D possibly matching TRBD1 (5 bases). From germline, CDR1 is MDHEN and CDR2 SYDVKM. The CDR3 length is 18 residues. Trimming pared 2 bases from V and 5 bases from J, leaving 22 bases between. The chain's CDR3 is CASSLTAPTDTMDQPQHF. The CDR3 bases are TGTGCCAGCAGTTTAACAGCCCCGACAGATACCATGGATCAGCCCCAGCATTTT.

The chain combines TRBV2 with TRBJ2-5, with unresolved D. Germline V lookup: CDR1 SNHLY, CDR2 FYNNEI. V was trimmed by 5 bases and J by 2 bases, leaving 12 bases between them. The CDR3 covers 14 residues. The CDR3 reads CASSKASWQETQYF. DNA of the CDR3: TGTGCCAGCAGTAAGGCTAGTTGGCAAGAGACCCAGTACTTC.

This chain uses TRBV18 with TRBJ2-2; 7 bases are shared with TRBD1. Germline V gives CDR1 KGHSH, CDR2 LQKENI. V was pared by 6 bases and J by 2 bases, with 6 bases of the junction left unmatched. The CDR3 covers 15 residues. CDR3 sequence (DNA): TGTGCCAGCTCCCAGGGGACAGCAAACACCGGGGAGCTGTTTTTT. This sequence encodes CASSQGTANTGELFF.

The CDR3 region has the DNA TGTGCCAGCGCGGGACAGGCTCGGGGCTACACCTTC. Encoded protein: CASAGQARGYTF. This chain connects TRBV2 to TRBJ1-2; TRBD1 aligns across 8 bases. The ends lost 8 bases at V and 8 bases at J; junction bases unmatched: 7. This CDR3 is 12 amino acids long. Germline V gives CDR1 SNHLY, CDR2 FYNNEI.

The chain is built from TRBV6-4 and TRBJ2-7; 7 bases are shared with TRBD2. The germline CDR1 and CDR2 sequences are MRHNA and SNTAGT. V lost 7 bases to trimming and J lost 3 bases; unmatched junction nucleotides: 12. The CDR3 is 15 amino acids. CDR3 residues: CASNGTKTSLYEQYF. The CDR3 nucleotides are TGTGCCAGCAACGGGACCAAGACTAGCCTCTACGAGCAGTACTTC.

The chain links TRBV6-6 to TRBJ1-4; 9 bases are shared with TRBD1. Germline CDR1 and CDR2: MNHNY and SVGAGI (reference sequence). V trimming: 6 bases; J trimming: 8 bases; junction bases outside the gene matches: 4. The CDR3 sequence is 13 residues long. CDR3 sequence: CASRLTGGEKLFF. Here the CDR3 DNA reads TGTGCCAGCAGGTTGACAGGGGGGGAAAAACTGTTTTTT.

The chain recombines TRBV6-1 with TRBJ1-5; 10 bases line up with TRBD1. The trim removed 5 bases at V and 5 bases at J, leaving 3 bases unmatched. CDR1 and CDR2 from the germline V gene are MNHNS and SASEGT. The CDR3 has 14 residues. CDR3 sequence reads: CASSPGQGYQPQHF. The CDR3 DNA reads TGTGCCAGCAGTCCGGGACAGGGGTATCAGCCCCAGCATTTT.

This rearrangement joins TRBV7-9 to TRBJ2-7; TRBD1 matches at 11 bases. J gave up 6 bases and V 5 bases, and 3 bases lay outside the gene matches. This CDR3 has 13 amino acids. Germline V gene sequence: CDR1 SEHNR, CDR2 FQNEAQ (reference sequence). DNA for the CDR3: TGTGCCAGCAGCAGGACAGGGGGCGGCGAGCAGTACTTC. Its translation is CASSRTGGGEQYF.

The chain joins TRBV30 to TRBJ1-1; D gene ambiguous. The CDR3 extends over 15 amino acids. Per germline, CDR1 GTSNPN and CDR2 SVGIG (reference sequence). Trimming took off 0 bases at V and 0 bases at J, with 11 bases between the two ends. The CDR3 region has the DNA TGTGCCTGGAGTGTCAGTTTTTCCATGAACACTGAAGCTTTCTTT. It codes for CAWSVSFSMNTEAFF.

The V gene is TRBV10-3, the J gene TRBJ1-1, with 8 bases fitting TRBD1. The CDR3 is 14 amino acids. Germline V gene data show CDR1 as ENHRY and CDR2 as SYGVKD. Germline trimming cut 5 bases from V and 4 bases from J; bases unmatched to any gene: 6. Written as DNA, the CDR3 is TGTGCCATCAGTAAGGGACAGGAGAGCACTGAAGCTTTCTTT. Translated, it gives CAISKGQESTEAFF.

This clone was detected many times. This chain links TRBV28 with TRBJ1-4; no clear D. The CDR3 consists of 13 residues. V was pared by 6 bases and J by 7 bases, with 12 bases between. Germline V gene sequence: CDR1 MDHEN, CDR2 SYDVKM. CDR3 sequence reads: CASRPARPEKLFF. DNA for the CDR3: TGTGCCAGCAGACCTGCTAGGCCTGAAAAACTGTTTTTT.

This chain connects TRBV20-1 to TRBJ1-2, with D tentatively TRBD1 (6 bases). CDR3 length equals 11 residues. Germline V CDR1 and CDR2: DFQATT, SNEGSKA (reference sequence). V was clipped by 7 bases and J by 4 bases, with 10 bases between them. The CDR3 DNA reads as TGCAGTGGAGACAGGCCCTATGGCTACACCTTC. Its protein is CSGDRPYGYTF.

This clone came up many times. The chain combines TRBV6-5 with TRBJ1-2; TRBD1 is a possible D gene (5 bases). The length of the CDR3 is 12 residues. CDR1 MNHEY and CDR2 SVGAGI come from the germline V gene. Trimming took 2 bases from V and 8 from J, leaving 9 bases between them. CDR3 nucleotides: TGTGCCAGCAGTTACGGGGGGTTCGGCTACACCTTC. Its protein is CASSYGGFGYTF.

Details on this clone: Mismatch with germline at one junction end may stem from a read error. V is TRBV9 and J is TRBJ1-1, with D tentatively TRBD1 (6 bases). Germline CDR1 is SGDLS and CDR2 is YYNGEE. The CDR3 sequence is 14 residues long. CDR3 sequence: CVSSATGQNTEAFF. CDR3 DNA sequence: TGTGTCAGCAGCGCGACAGGACAGAACACTGAAGCTTTCTTT.

This clone was seen more than once but under ten times. The chain is built from TRBV20-1 and TRBJ2-7, with D maybe TRBD2 (5 bases). CDR3 length: 11 residues. Germline CDR1 reads DFQATT; CDR2 reads SNEGSKA (reference sequence). The V gene lost 7 bases and the J gene lost 3 bases, with 10 bases spanning the gap. The CDR3 protein is CSVGNGYEQYF. CDR3 bases: TGCAGTGTCGGGAACGGCTACGAGCAGTACTTC.

This clone was detected only a few times. The chain employs TRBV4-1 and TRBJ2-7; tentative D call: TRBD1 (5 bases). V was pared by 1 base and J by 1 base, with 11 bases between. The CDR3 has 15 amino acids. Germline V gives CDR1 MGHRA, CDR2 YSYEKL. CDR3 in DNA: TGCGCCAGCAGCCAAGCCACCAGGGTTTCCTACGAGCAGTACTTC. It yields the protein CASSQATRVSYEQYF.

This clone was picked up a small number of times. The chain joins TRBV21-1 to TRBJ1-2; the D call TRBD1 from the table was never checked on the DNA. TRBV21-1 is recorded as a pseudogene. CDR3 length: 16 amino acids. For the CDR3, the DNA is TGTGCCAGCAGCAAAGCGCTTTTGCAGGGATACTATGGCTACACCTTC. Protein product: CASSKALLQGYYGYTF.

The chain is built from TRBV7-9 and TRBJ1-5; possibly TRBD1 for D (6 bases). CDR1 SEHNR and CDR2 FQNEAQ come from the germline V gene (reference sequence). V gave up 1 base and J gave up 1 base, with 11 bases separating them. There are 16 residues in the CDR3. CDR3 loop: CASSLGGRVSNQPQHF. The CDR3 nucleotides read TGTGCCAGCAGCTTAGGGGGGCGCGTAAGCAATCAGCCCCAGCATTTT.

This clone was recorded only once. V and J are TRBV6-6 and TRBJ2-3; 7 bases are a match to TRBD1. Trimming cost V 5 bases and J 1 base; bases outside gene matches: 6. Per the germline V gene, CDR1 is MNHNY and CDR2 is SVGAGI (reference sequence). The CDR3 runs to 15 residues. The CDR3 DNA follows: TGTGCCAGCAGTACCCGACAGGGAGGCACAGATACGCAGTATTTT. This gives the protein CASSTRQGGTDTQYF.

This chain joins TRBV7-8 and TRBJ2-7; 12 positions agree with TRBD2. J gave up 7 bases and V 5 bases, and 12 bases lay outside the gene matches. The germline gives CDR1 SGHVS, CDR2 FQNEAQ. The CDR3 sequence is 16 residues long. The CDR3 protein is CASSAQRTSGTNEQYF. The CDR3 DNA reads as TGTGCCAGCAGCGCCCAACGGACTAGCGGGACGAATGAGCAGTACTTC.

V is TRBV18 and J is TRBJ1-5, with D perhaps matching TRBD1 (5 bases). This CDR3 is built from 14 residues. Germline V gene lookup returns CDR1 KGHSH and CDR2 LQKENI. V shed 1 base and J shed 1 base, with 5 bases lying between them. CDR3 protein: CASSPRGSNQPQHF. The CDR3 DNA follows: TGTGCCAGCTCACCACGGGGCAGCAATCAGCCCCAGCATTTT.

The chain links TRBV7-2 to TRBJ2-5; TRBD2 might be the D (5 bases). V dropped 5 bases and J dropped 7 bases, with 20 bases sitting between them. Per germline, CDR1 SGHTA and CDR2 FQGNSA. The length of the CDR3 is 15 residues. CDR3 sequence: CASSRTVGNSATQYF. The CDR3 DNA follows: TGTGCCAGCAGCCGGACCGTCGGGAACAGTGCGACCCAGTACTTC.

The V gene is TRBV2, the J gene TRBJ2-6; TRBD1 agrees at 12 bases. V shed 3 bases and J 2 bases; nucleotides not matched to a gene: 2. The germline CDR1 and CDR2 sequences are SNHLY and FYNNEI. There are 17 residues in the CDR3. The CDR3 here is CASSDRDRGPGANVLTF. CDR3 in DNA: TGTGCCAGCAGTGACCGGGACAGGGGGCCTGGGGCCAACGTCCTGACTTTC.